The rows below give T cell receptor beta chains drawn from one sample of a study of blood T cell repertoires in COVID-19. TCRdb keeps only in-frame clones here, not all; method: immunoSEQ multiplex PCR. Of some 200,000 clones listed, about 85% are singletons. What was sequenced was peripheral blood. The receptors originated from a man aged 55 to 70 with active or convalescent COVID-19. CDR3s include the opening cysteine and the closing phenylalanine or tryptophan. A D gene is named only where the DNA matches it firmly. Clone sizes are given selectively: once, few, many, or a class where the clone is expanded.

>TRBD1|-|TRBJ2-2|TRBV5-1
CASSLVGTVTGELFF
TGCGCCAGCAGCTTGGTAGGGACAGTCACCGGGGAGCTGTTTTTT
>-|-|TRBJ2-6|TRBV2
CASTVDRSSGANVLTF
TGTGCCAGCACGGTTGACAGATCCTCTGGGGCCAACGTCCTGACTTTC
>TRBD1|once|TRBJ2-5|TRBV2
CASSGGQGVQETQYF
TGTGCCAGCAGTGGGGGACAGGGGGTACAAGAGACCCAGTACTTC
>-|-|TRBJ1-3|TRBV2
CASSEEGVLSGNTIYF
TGTGCCAGCAGTGAAGAGGGGGTGTTATCAGGAAACACCATATATTTT
>TRBD1|-|TRBJ1-1|TRBV7-9
CASSLSGGMNTEAFF
TGTGCCAGCAGCTTGTCAGGGGGGATGAACACTGAAGCTTTCTTT
>-|-|TRBJ1-1|TRBV30
CAWRGGTEAFF
TGTGCCTGGAGGGGGGGCACTGAAGCTTTCTTT
>-|-|TRBJ2-1|TRBV10-3
CAISEGAVPNEQFF
TGTGCCATCAGTGAGGGGGCAGTGCCCAATGAGCAGTTCTTC
>-|-|TRBJ2-1|TRBV6-5
CATRPGTLPGNEQFF
TGTGCCACCCGACCCGGGACTCTTCCTGGAAATGAGCAGTTCTTC
>TRBD1|-|TRBJ2-7|TRBV5-1
CASSSGQGTGQYF
TGCGCCAGCAGCTCGGGGCAGGGGACAGGGCAATACTTC
>-|once|TRBJ1-6|TRBV2
CASRSGTGVNSPLHF
TGTGCCAGCAGAAGTGGTACGGGGGTTAATTCACCCCTCCACTTT
>TRBD1|-|TRBJ1-4|TRBV12-3/TRBV12-4
CASRAWDREKLFF
TGTGCCAGCAGGGCGTGGGACAGAGAAAAACTGTTTTTT
>-|-|TRBJ2-5|TRBV5-1
CASSFQRAAGETQYF
TGCGCCAGCAGCTTCCAGCGGGCGGCTGGGGAGACCCAGTACTTC
>-|many|TRBJ1-6|TRBV7-8
CASALGISPLHF
TGTGCCAGCGCCCTCGGGATTTCACCCCTCCACTTT
>TRBD2|once|TRBJ2-3|TRBV2
CASRGLAGSQDTQYF
TGTGCCAGCAGGGGGCTAGCGGGCTCCCAGGATACGCAGTATTTT
>-|-|TRBJ2-3|TRBV19
CASSMGGGGADTQYF
TGTGCCAGTAGTATGGGCGGAGGGGGCGCAGATACGCAGTATTTT
>TRBD1|-|TRBJ2-1|TRBV24-1
CATSATDRGSDEQFF
TGTGCCACCAGTGCCACGGACAGGGGAAGTGATGAGCAGTTCTTC
>TRBD1|-|TRBJ1-4|TRBV6-5
CASRRGTGGNEKLFF
TGTGCCAGCAGAAGGGGGACAGGGGGTAATGAAAAACTGTTTTTT